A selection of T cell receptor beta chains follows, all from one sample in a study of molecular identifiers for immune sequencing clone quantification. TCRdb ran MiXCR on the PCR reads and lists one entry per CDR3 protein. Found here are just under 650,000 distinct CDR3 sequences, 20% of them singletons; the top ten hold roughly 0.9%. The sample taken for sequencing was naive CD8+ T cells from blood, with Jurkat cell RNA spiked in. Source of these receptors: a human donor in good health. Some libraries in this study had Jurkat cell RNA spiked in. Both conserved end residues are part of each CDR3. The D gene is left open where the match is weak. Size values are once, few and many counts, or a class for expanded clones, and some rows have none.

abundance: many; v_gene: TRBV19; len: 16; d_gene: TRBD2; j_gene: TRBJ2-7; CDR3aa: CASSIDPAGGTYEQYF; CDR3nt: TGTGCCAGTAGTATAGATCCAGCGGGAGGAACCTACGAGCAGTACTTC
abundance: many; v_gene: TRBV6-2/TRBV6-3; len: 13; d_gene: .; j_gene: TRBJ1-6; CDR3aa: CASSSLLTRTTHF; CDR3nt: TGTGCCAGCAGTTCCCTCCTGACACGCACGACGCACTTT
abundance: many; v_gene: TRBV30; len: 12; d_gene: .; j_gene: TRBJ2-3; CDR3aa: CAWAPVSDTQYF; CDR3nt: TGTGCCTGGGCCCCGGTGAGCGATACGCAGTATTTT
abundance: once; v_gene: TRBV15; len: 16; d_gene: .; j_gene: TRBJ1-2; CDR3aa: CATSGWGETRNYGYTF; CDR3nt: TGTGCCACCAGCGGTTGGGGGGAGACCCGAAACTATGGCTACACCTTC
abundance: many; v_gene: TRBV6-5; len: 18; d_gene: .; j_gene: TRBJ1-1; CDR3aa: CASSWSLREGFVGTEAFF; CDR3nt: TGTGCCAGCAGTTGGTCCCTCAGGGAGGGTTTTGTGGGAACTGAAGCTTTCTTT
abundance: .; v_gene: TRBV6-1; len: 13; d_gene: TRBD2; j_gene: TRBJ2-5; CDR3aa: CASSGGLAETQYF; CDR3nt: TGTGCCAGCAGTGGGGGACTAGCGGAGACCCAGTACTTC
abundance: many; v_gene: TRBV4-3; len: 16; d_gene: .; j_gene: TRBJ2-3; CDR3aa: CASSQNPTRFTDTQYF; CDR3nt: TGCGCCAGCAGCCAAAACCCGACTAGGTTCACAGATACGCAGTATTTT
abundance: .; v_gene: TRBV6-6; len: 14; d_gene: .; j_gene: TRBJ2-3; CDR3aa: CASIHLSGTDTQYF; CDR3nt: TGTGCCAGCATCCACCTGAGTGGCACAGATACGCAGTATTTT
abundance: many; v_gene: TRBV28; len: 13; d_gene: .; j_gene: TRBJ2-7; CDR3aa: CASSFGTSREQYF; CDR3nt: TGTGCCAGCAGTTTTGGGACTTCAAGGGAGCAGTACTTC
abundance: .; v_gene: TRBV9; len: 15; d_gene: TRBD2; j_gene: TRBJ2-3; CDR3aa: CASSVGPPGGDTQYF; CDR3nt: TGTGCCAGCAGCGTAGGGCCCCCGGGGGGAGATACGCAGTATTTT
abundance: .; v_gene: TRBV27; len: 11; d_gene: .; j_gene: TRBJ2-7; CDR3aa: CASGDFDEQYF; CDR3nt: TGTGCCAGCGGGGATTTTGACGAGCAGTACTTC
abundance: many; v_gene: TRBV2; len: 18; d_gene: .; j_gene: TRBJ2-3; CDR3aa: CASSDGPPGTPSTDTQYF; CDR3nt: TGTGCCAGCAGTGACGGACCGCCAGGGACTCCGAGCACAGATACGCAGTATTTT
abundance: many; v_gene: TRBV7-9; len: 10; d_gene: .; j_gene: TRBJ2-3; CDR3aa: CASLTDTQYF; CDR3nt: TGTGCCAGCCTCACAGATACGCAGTATTTT
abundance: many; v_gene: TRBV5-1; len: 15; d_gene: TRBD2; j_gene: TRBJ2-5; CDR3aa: CASTPRDSGEETQYF; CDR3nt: TGCGCCAGCACCCCCCGGGATAGCGGGGAAGAGACCCAGTACTTC
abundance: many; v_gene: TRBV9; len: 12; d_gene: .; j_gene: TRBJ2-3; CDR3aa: CASSGRDYTQYF; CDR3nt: TGTGCCAGCAGCGGCAGGGACTATACGCAGTATTTT
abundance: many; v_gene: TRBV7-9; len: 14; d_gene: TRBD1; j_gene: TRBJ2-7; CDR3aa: CASSSDRGLYEQYF; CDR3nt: TGTGCCAGCAGCTCCGACAGGGGACTCTACGAGCAGTACTTC
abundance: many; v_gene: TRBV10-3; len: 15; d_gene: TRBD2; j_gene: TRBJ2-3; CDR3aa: CAISPTSGVADTQYF; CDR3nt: TGTGCCATCAGCCCGACTAGCGGGGTGGCAGATACGCAGTATTTT
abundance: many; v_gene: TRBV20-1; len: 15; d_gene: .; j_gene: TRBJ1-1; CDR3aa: CSARDVDTGNTEAFF; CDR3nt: TGCAGTGCTAGAGATGTGGACACTGGGAACACTGAAGCTTTCTTT
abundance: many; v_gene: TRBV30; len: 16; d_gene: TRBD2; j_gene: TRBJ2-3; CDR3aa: CAWSEGTSGYTDTQYF; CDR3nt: TGTGCCTGGAGTGAAGGGACTAGCGGATACACAGATACGCAGTATTTT
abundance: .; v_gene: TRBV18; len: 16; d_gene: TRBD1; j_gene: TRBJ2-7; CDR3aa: CASSPPGQISSYEQYF; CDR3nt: TGTGCCAGCTCACCACCGGGACAGATAAGCTCCTACGAGCAGTACTTC
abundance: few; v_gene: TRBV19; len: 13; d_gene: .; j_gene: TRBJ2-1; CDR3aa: CASSMAAANEQFF; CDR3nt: TGTGCCAGTAGTATGGCCGCCGCCAATGAGCAGTTCTTC
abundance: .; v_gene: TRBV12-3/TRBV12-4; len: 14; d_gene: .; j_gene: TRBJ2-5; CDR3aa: CASTTSLAQETQYF; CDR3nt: TGTGCCAGCACCACGTCACTAGCACAAGAGACCCAGTACTTC
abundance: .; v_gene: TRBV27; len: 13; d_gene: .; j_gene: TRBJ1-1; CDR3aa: CASCLLGNTEAFF; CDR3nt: TGTGCCAGCTGTTTACTTGGGAACACTGAAGCTTTCTTT
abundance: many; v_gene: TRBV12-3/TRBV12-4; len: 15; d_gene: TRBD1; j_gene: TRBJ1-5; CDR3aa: CASSLDRGLGQPQHF; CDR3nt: TGTGCCAGCAGTTTGGACAGGGGGCTAGGGCAGCCCCAGCATTTT
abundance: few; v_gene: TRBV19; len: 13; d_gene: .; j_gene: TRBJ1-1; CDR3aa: CASSNQGLTEAFF; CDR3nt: TGTGCCAGTAGTAATCAGGGGCTCACTGAAGCTTTCTTT
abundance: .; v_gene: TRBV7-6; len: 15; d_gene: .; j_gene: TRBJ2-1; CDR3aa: CASSSPMPTYNEQFF; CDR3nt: TGTGCCAGCAGCTCCCCGATGCCCACTTACAATGAGCAGTTCTTC
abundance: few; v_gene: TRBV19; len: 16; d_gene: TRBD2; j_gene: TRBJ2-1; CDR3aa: CASSIQLAGGYNEQFF; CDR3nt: TGTGCCAGTAGTATCCAACTAGCGGGAGGCTACAATGAGCAGTTCTTC
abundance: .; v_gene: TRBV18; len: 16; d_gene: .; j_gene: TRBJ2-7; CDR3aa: CASSPAQGDQFYEQYF; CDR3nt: TGTGCCAGCTCACCAGCACAGGGCGATCAATTCTACGAGCAGTACTTC
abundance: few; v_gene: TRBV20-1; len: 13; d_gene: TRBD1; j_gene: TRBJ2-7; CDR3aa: CSATDRSLYEQYF; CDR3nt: TGCAGTGCCACGGACAGGTCTCTGTACGAGCAGTACTTC
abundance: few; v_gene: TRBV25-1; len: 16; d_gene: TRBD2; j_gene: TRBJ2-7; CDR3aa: CASSDPGRSGSYEQYF; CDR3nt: TGTGCCAGCAGTGATCCCGGCCGTAGCGGGAGTTACGAGCAGTACTTC